This T cell receptor (beta chain) emerged from a study of human T cells and chemical hapten exposure (dated by TCRdb to about 2021). For the wider study: For sensitization, 2% DPC in acetone was applied to a roughly 2 cm by roughly 2 cm area of upper inner arm skin. The patient cohort, mostly female, included alopecia areata with under or over 50% scalp involvement, alopecia totalis and alopecia universalis. Blood samples were taken from patients before sensitization (week 0) and at 2, 6 and about 24 weeks after DPC sensitization. Libraries were combined into a pool for sequencing, and differences in TCR yield between samples came mainly from small differences in library volumes within the pool. Patch testing was done on the upper back using Finn chambers containing 0.01% DPC, and results were scored after 6 days according to International Contact Dermatitis Research Group standards. The study tracked peripheral blood TCR repertoire changes in vivo during primary and secondary sensitization to the hapten diphenylcyclopropenone (DPC) in alopecia patients. Each blood RNA sample was used to sequence both TCR alpha and TCR beta chains. Throughout the study period of about 25 weeks, patients also received therapeutic DPC doses to the scalp every week. About 30 alopecia patients provided blood for TCR sequencing at one to four time points (pre-sensitization, 2, 6 and 24 weeks). Overall study results and their limits: Patch test score was positively correlated with the number of PT1 expanded TCRs, with significance at thresholds 8, 16 and 32 but not at 4. Alopecia, a presumed autoimmune disease, was present in all patients, so the immune response of the patients might differ from that of healthy individuals. Expanded TCRs formed significantly more large CDR3 similarity clusters than pre-sensitization or healthy control sets, consistent with antigen-driven responses. Repeated subsampling changed both the strength of the expansion versus patch-test correlation and the threshold at which that correlation became significant. No change with DPC sensitization was found in the number of TCRs above 1 in 1000 frequency, and no evidence of global repertoire structure alterations was found.

The germline V gene (reference sequence) supplies CDR1 SEHNR and CDR2 FQNEAQ. Reading from cysteine to phenylalanine, the CDR3 counts 16 amino acids. The DNA shown is the 48-base CDR3, in frame from base 1. V was cut back by 6 bases and J by 3 bases, leaving a gap of 21 bases between them. As concerns this clonotype: Its target antigen remains unknown. The sample holds no much larger clone one base away, and base qualities are not on file.

Library prep was done by RACE. TCRdb records NextSeq 500 as the sequencer. Library preparation attached unique molecular identifiers to individual cDNA molecules for quantitative, reproducible TCR counting. In the authors' own workflow: Samples had a median of 95,638 TCRs, with a range from roughly 20,000 to 690,600. V, J and CDR3 annotation of the TCR reads was performed with the Decombinator software suite. To make PS versus PT1 abundance plots, every sample was subsampled to the same number of TCRs (28,000). TCRs were defined as expanded if absent before sensitization and observed at least eight times at the 2-week time point. Using fastp at Q25 and MiXCR, TCRdb reprocessed the public reads and kept productive beta chains. Rows merge per CDR3 protein into single entries with the most common DNA and genes. TCRdb's processing, not the authors', yielded these V and J calls. This sample holds approximately 52,000 distinct CDR3 sequences; 9.5% to 11% were observed only once. The ten most abundant clones make up 1.8% of the sample.

This specimen's time point label, interpreted: patch test 1, 2 weeks after DPC sensitization. The sample's treatment or condition label is to be understood as: therapeutic diphenylcyclopropenone sensitization with weekly scalp DPC. Total RNA was isolated from unfractionated whole blood collected in Tempus Blood RNA tubes. Blood at each patch-test visit was drawn before the patch test was applied. Eligible patients were aged 18 to 70, diagnosed with alopecia, deemed suitable for DPC therapy, and excluded if pregnant. The clonotype comes from a woman aged 40 to 50 with alopecia areata. Some clones in this sample may be carry-over from other donors' samples. The chain uses TRBV7-9 and TRBJ2-7; the D region possibly corresponds to TRBD1 (6 bases align). The material sequenced was whole blood, taken in connection with sensitization to the hapten diphenylcyclopropenone (DPC). The CDR3 in this case is CASSSPTLDRIYEQYF. DNA sequence: TGTGCCAGCAGTTCTCCTACTTTAGACAGGATCTACGAGCAGTACTTC.